This entry is about one TCR beta chain. This record comes from a study of Ad26.COV2.S vaccination and SARS-CoV-2 variants. About the study: Ad26.COV2.S given intramuscularly, once or twice 56 days apart.

Noted treatment: some 20 received Ad26.COV2.S at low or high dose, single or two shots; about 5 received placebo; per-sample allocation not given. At day 63 after the first vaccine or placebo injection, samples were drawn. Produced via immunoSEQ multiplex PCR; TCRdb's table is partial and in-frame only. The sample yields 330,000 or so clones, almost 90% seen once. CDR1 is SEHNR, CDR2 FQNEAQ, per germline (reference sequence). CDR3 length: 19 residues. V trimming: 5 bases; J trimming: 7 bases; junction bases outside the gene matches: 20. Sequenced here: peripheral blood, sampled in a trial of Ad26.COV2.S vaccine versus placebo. The source of this sequence is a person aged 18 to 59 who received the Ad26.COV2.S COVID-19 vaccine or a placebo. The chain joins TRBV7-9 to TRBJ2-1, with TRBD2 matching over 10 bases. The CDR3 coding sequence is TGTGCCAGCAGCCTGCCTTCCTGGGAAACTAGCGGGAAAGTGAATGAGCAGTTCTTC. Protein product: CASSLPSWETSGKVNEQFF.